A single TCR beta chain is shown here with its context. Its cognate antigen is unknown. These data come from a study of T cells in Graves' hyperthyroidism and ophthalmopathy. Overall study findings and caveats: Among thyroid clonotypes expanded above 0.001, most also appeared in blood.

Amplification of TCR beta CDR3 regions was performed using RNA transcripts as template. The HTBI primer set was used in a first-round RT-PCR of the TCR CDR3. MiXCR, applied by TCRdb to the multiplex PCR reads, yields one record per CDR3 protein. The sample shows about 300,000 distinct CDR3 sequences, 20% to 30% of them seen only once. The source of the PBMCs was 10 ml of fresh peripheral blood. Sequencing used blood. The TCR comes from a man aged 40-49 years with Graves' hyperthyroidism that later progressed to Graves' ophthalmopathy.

The CDR3 DNA reads as TGTGCCAGCAGTCGCCGGGGCCCGAGGGAGGGCTACACCTTC. It translates to CASSRRGPREGYTF. The chain has TRBV6-1 and TRBJ1-2; the D gene is possibly TRBD1 (5 bases). CDR1 and CDR2 from the germline V gene are MNHNS and SASEGT. The CDR3 sequence is 14 residues long. The V end was cut by 5 bases, the J end by 8 bases, with 18 bases between.